The entry that follows covers one T cell receptor beta chain sequence. What it binds is not known. Germline assignment: CDR1 MGHDK and CDR2 SYGVNS. V shed 3 bases, J shed 3 bases, and the junction held 6 bases outside the gene matches. The CDR3 has 16 amino acids. This sample is drawn from a study of T cells in Graves' hyperthyroidism and ophthalmopathy. Study-level findings and limits: Ophthalmopathy and stable hyperthyroidism were told apart by a 13 V-J model.

Across 18 months, stable Graves' hyperthyroidism was marked by no progression to ophthalmopathy. Exclusion of a patient resulted from uncontrolled infection, other autoimmune disease, pregnancy or lactation. Based on clinical symptoms, serum thyroxine and TRAb, thyroid ultrasound and orbital computed tomography, diagnoses were reached. There were TCR beta CDR3 regions amplified from RNA transcripts. The TCR CDR3 first-round RT-PCR relied on the HTBI primer set. One entry per CDR3 protein, called by TCRdb with MiXCR from the multiplex PCR reads. The profile shows some 600,000 distinct CDR3 sequences, 46% of them singletons.

The clonotype originates from a woman between 18 and 29 years old with Graves' hyperthyroidism. The V call is TRBV25-1, the J call TRBJ1-2; TRBD1 agrees at 11 bases. The sample was peripheral blood or thyroid tissue (not recorded which). The CDR3 here is CASSDPGTGGHYGYTF. In nucleotides, the CDR3 is TGTGCCAGCAGTGATCCCGGGACAGGGGGGCACTATGGCTACACCTTC.